This is a list of T cell receptor beta chains from one sample in a study of cytomegalovirus exposure and HLA in healthy donors. Measured with immunoSEQ multiplex PCR; TCRdb has only the in-frame clones, and not every one. The table records over 200,000 clones, roughly 80% of them present only once. Sample: PBMCs. These receptors were taken from a man aged 40-49 years in good health and CMV-seropositive. The CDR3 runs from the conserved cysteine through the conserved F or W. A D gene is named only where the DNA matches it firmly. Not every row has a clone size; where given, it reads once, few, many or a size class.

v_call	d_call	clone_size	cdr3_length	j_call	cdr3_aa	cdr3_nt
TRBV11-2	NA	NA	17	TRBJ1-4	CASSLDGDGRVNEKLFF	TGTGCCAGCAGCTTAGATGGTGACGGCAGGGTTAACGAAAAACTGTTTTTT
TRBV5-1	TRBD2	NA	13	TRBJ2-5	CASSSPGGQTQYF	TGCGCCAGCAGCTCTCCGGGAGGCCAGACCCAGTACTTC
TRBV6-6	TRBD1	NA	16	TRBJ1-5	CASRPGTGGGNQPQHF	TGTGCCAGCAGGCCCGGGACAGGGGGAGGCAATCAGCCCCAGCATTTT
TRBV27	TRBD2	few	14	TRBJ2-7	CASSRGLALYEQYF	TGTGCCAGCAGTAGGGGACTAGCGCTTTACGAGCAGTACTTC
TRBV4-1	TRBD1	NA	15	TRBJ1-1	CASRPPGQGNTEAFF	TGCGCCAGCAGGCCTCCGGGACAGGGGAACACTGAAGCTTTCTTT
TRBV29-1	NA	NA	13	TRBJ2-5	CSVEVAGGKTQYF	TGCAGCGTTGAAGTAGCCGGCGGGAAGACCCAGTACTTC
TRBV10-2	TRBD2	NA	15	TRBJ2-3	CASGGGGSLTDTQYF	TGCGCCAGCGGGGGTGGCGGGAGTTTGACAGATACGCAGTATTTT
TRBV5-1	TRBD2	NA	14	TRBJ2-7	CASSGRTSGNEQYF	TGCGCCAGCAGCGGGCGGACTAGCGGGAACGAGCAGTACTTC
TRBV28	NA	NA	13	TRBJ1-1	CASTFGGSTEAFF	TGTGCCAGCACCTTCGGGGGGAGCACTGAAGCTTTCTTT
TRBV7-8	NA	NA	14	TRBJ2-3	CASSSDRLTDTQYF	TGTGCCAGCAGCTCGGACAGACTCACAGATACGCAGTATTTT
TRBV19	TRBD1	NA	14	TRBJ2-7	CASMPTGGSYEQYF	TGTGCCAGTATGCCCACAGGGGGTTCCTACGAGCAGTACTTC
TRBV11-1	NA	NA	16	TRBJ1-3	CASSHGGEISGNTIYF	TGTGCCAGCAGCCATGGAGGGGAAATCTCTGGAAACACCATATATTTT
TRBV2	NA	NA	15	TRBJ2-3	CASSELGARTDTQYF	TGTGCCAGCAGTGAATTGGGGGCGAGGACAGATACGCAGTATTTT
TRBV5-6	NA	NA	16	TRBJ1-1	CASSLVRREPNTEAFF	TGTGCCAGCAGCTTGGTAAGAAGAGAACCGAACACTGAAGCTTTCTTT
TRBV19	TRBD1	NA	14	TRBJ2-7	CASSAGTGANEQYF	TGTGCCAGTAGTGCTGGGACAGGGGCCAACGAGCAGTACTTC
TRBV5-1	NA	NA	14	TRBJ2-1	CASRSQGPYNEQFF	TGCGCCAGCAGATCACAGGGTCCCTACAATGAGCAGTTCTTC
TRBV11-2	TRBD2	NA	14	TRBJ2-2	CASSHGGYAGELFF	TGTGCCAGCAGCCACGGGGGGTACGCCGGGGAGCTGTTTTTT
TRBV9	NA	NA	16	TRBJ1-6	CASSGAGSSYNSPLHF	TGTGCCAGCAGCGGCGCCGGGAGCTCCTATAATTCACCCCTCCACTTT
TRBV27	TRBD2	NA	15	TRBJ2-7	CASSFRLAEAYEQYF	TGTGCCAGCAGTTTCCGACTAGCGGAGGCCTACGAGCAGTACTTC
TRBV5-4	NA	NA	13	TRBJ1-1	CASSLQVSTEAFF	TGTGCCAGCAGCTTGCAGGTCAGCACTGAAGCTTTCTTT
TRBV5-1	NA	NA	15	TRBJ2-5	CASSSLWAGEETQYF	TGCGCCAGCAGCTCCCTGTGGGCAGGTGAAGAGACCCAGTACTTC
TRBV19	TRBD1	few	17	TRBJ1-1	CASSIGRQAGGRTEAFF	TGTGCCAGTAGTATAGGTCGGCAGGCAGGGGGCCGAACTGAAGCTTTCTTT
TRBV30	NA	NA	13	TRBJ2-7	CAWSLDTYYEQYF	TGTGCCTGGAGCCTCGACACCTACTACGAGCAGTACTTC
TRBV12-5	TRBD2	once	15	TRBJ2-1	CASGPPGLAGNEQFF	TGTGCTAGTGGCCCTCCGGGACTAGCGGGGAATGAGCAGTTCTTC
TRBV19	TRBD2	NA	13	TRBJ2-7	CASIETGGIEQYF	TGTGCCAGTATTGAGACCGGGGGGATCGAGCAGTACTTC
TRBV6-6	TRBD2	NA	14	TRBJ2-2	CASSYGTRGGELFF	TGTGCCAGCAGTTACGGGACTAGAGGTGGGGAGCTGTTTTTT